The rows below give T cell receptor beta chains drawn from one sample of a study of beta chain features in type 1 diabetes. Assay used: immunoSEQ multiplex PCR; TCRdb lists only in-frame clones, some missing. The data show about 290,000 clones, with around 7.8% seen just once and more than 1% held by the top ten. Sequences were obtained from central memory CD4+ T cells from blood. The receptor set was obtained from a woman aged 18-29 years in good health. The CDR3 runs from the conserved cysteine through the conserved F or W. The D gene is left open where the match is weak. The size of a clone is reported for some rows only, either as once, few or many, or as a class for expanded clones.

CDR3nt | CDR3aa | v_gene | abundance | len | d_gene | j_gene
TGTGCCAGCAGTTTAGGGGGGACAGGGCCGGAAAAACTGTTTTTT | CASSLGGTGPEKLFF | TRBV28 | . | 15 | TRBD1 | TRBJ1-4
TGTGCCAGCAGGCCCACCTTATGGGGGACTAACTATGGCTACACCTTC | CASRPTLWGTNYGYTF | TRBV2 | few | 16 | . | TRBJ1-2
TGCGCCAGCAGCCTGGACAGGGGGCGTACAAATACGCAGTATTTT | CASSLDRGRTNTQYF | TRBV5-4 | few | 15 | TRBD1 | TRBJ2-3
TGCGCCAGCAGCTTGGGTTCTAGCGCCGGGGAGCTGTTTTTT | CASSLGSSAGELFF | TRBV5-1 | many | 14 | . | TRBJ2-2
TGCGCCAGCTACGATAACTCTGGGGCCAACGTCCTGACTTTC | CASYDNSGANVLTF | TRBV5-1 | . | 14 | . | TRBJ2-6
TGTGCCACCAGCGCCCCGACAGGGGGTTCCTACAATGAGCAGTTCTTC | CATSAPTGGSYNEQFF | TRBV15 | few | 16 | TRBD1 | TRBJ2-1
TGTGCCAGCAGTGGGACTAGCGGGGGGATCCCCCAGTACTTC | CASSGTSGGIPQYF | TRBV2 | . | 14 | TRBD2 | TRBJ2-5
TGTGCCAGTAGTATGGGGCGGGGGCCCTATGGCTACACCTTC | CASSMGRGPYGYTF | TRBV19 | . | 14 | . | TRBJ1-2
TGTGCCAGCAGCTTTCCAGGGCTAAGCGGGAAAGATGAGCAGTTCTTC | CASSFPGLSGKDEQFF | TRBV7-3 | . | 16 | TRBD2 | TRBJ2-1
TGTGCCAGTGGGCAGGGGGCTGAAAAACTGTTTTTT | CASGQGAEKLFF | TRBV19 | few | 12 | TRBD1 | TRBJ1-4
TGTGCCAGCAGCCCCCAGGGACAGAGCTCCTACAATGAGCAGTTCTTC | CASSPQGQSSYNEQFF | TRBV7-3 | . | 16 | TRBD1 | TRBJ2-1
TGTGCCAGCAGATACTCCAGGGGGAGTGGGGAGACCCAGTACTTC | CASRYSRGSGETQYF | TRBV25-1 | many | 15 | TRBD1 | TRBJ2-5
TGTGCCAGCAGCTTAGATGAAACAGATACGCAGTATTTT | CASSLDETDTQYF | TRBV11-3 | . | 13 | . | TRBJ2-3
TGTGCCAGCAGACCCGGACAGGGGTGGGAGACCCAGTACTTC | CASRPGQGWETQYF | TRBV7-2 | . | 14 | TRBD1 | TRBJ2-5
TGTGCCAGCAGTTTATCGTCTTTAAGAGGGGCCGAGCAGTACTTC | CASSLSSLRGAEQYF | TRBV27 | . | 15 | . | TRBJ2-7
TGTGCCAGCAGTCCCGGGACCCAAGAGACCCAGTACTTC | CASSPGTQETQYF | TRBV7-3 | . | 13 | . | TRBJ2-5
TGTGCCAGCAGTGAAAAACAGGCCGGGGCCAACGTCCTGACTTTC | CASSEKQAGANVLTF | TRBV2 | many | 15 | . | TRBJ2-6
TGTGCCAGCACAGGACAGTTGAACACCGGGGAGCTGTTTTTT | CASTGQLNTGELFF | TRBV7-9 | many | 14 | . | TRBJ2-2
TGTGCCAGCAGCTTAGGAGGGATTACCTCCTACGAGCAGTACTTC | CASSLGGITSYEQYF | TRBV7-6 | . | 15 | . | TRBJ2-7
TGTGCCAGCAAGACAGGGAACACTGAAGCTTTCTTT | CASKTGNTEAFF | TRBV11-1 | few | 12 | . | TRBJ1-1
TGTGCCAGCAGTACGGCGGGAGGGGTAAGAAGCCAAGAGACCCAGTACTTC | CASSTAGGVRSQETQYF | TRBV2 | few | 17 | TRBD2 | TRBJ2-5
TGTGCCAGCAGCCGGGACAGGGGGCTTTACCGGTACTTC | CASSRDRGLYRYF | TRBV7-8 | . | 13 | TRBD1 | TRBJ2-7
TGCGCCAGCAGCATGAACGTCGGGCTCCGAGGGGGCACCGGGGAGCTGTTTTTT | CASSMNVGLRGGTGELFF | TRBV5-1 | . | 18 | . | TRBJ2-2
TGTGCCAGCATTGAGAACAGCCTCACAGATACGCAGTATTTT | CASIENSLTDTQYF | TRBV6-5 | few | 14 | . | TRBJ2-3
TGTGCCAGCCGCGGGACAGGGGGCGGCACCGGGGAGCTGTTTTTT | CASRGTGGGTGELFF | TRBV7-9 | . | 15 | TRBD1 | TRBJ2-2
TGTGCCAGCAGCTTTTCACCAGGGAACAATGAGCAGTTCTTC | CASSFSPGNNEQFF | TRBV7-9 | . | 14 | . | TRBJ2-1
TGTGCCTGGAGTGTACCTGGGGGAAATGGCTACACCTTC | CAWSVPGGNGYTF | TRBV30 | . | 13 | . | TRBJ1-2
TGTGCCAGCAGTTTTTGGGACGGAAGTCCTAATTCACCCCTCCACTTT | CASSFWDGSPNSPLHF | TRBV28 | . | 16 | . | TRBJ1-6